The text below deals with one T cell receptor (beta chain). Its antigen is not identified. The CDR3 totals 16 residues. The germline V gene has CDR1 LNHNV and CDR2 YYDKDF (reference sequence). V was pared by 0 bases and J by 1 base, with 13 bases between. This record comes from a study of T-cell reconstitution after alpha-beta-depleted transplantation in children. Study results and limitations: Surviving recipient cells, namely T cells and thymic progenitors, were the source of high day-60 TCRbeta diversity in some patients.

Preparation of the TCRbeta library involved a method that used unique molecular identifiers. From the PCR reads, TCRdb called clonotypes with MiXCR, one entry per CDR3 protein. The data show fewer than 700,000 distinct CDR3 sequences, about an eighth seen once. The receptor was derived from a male patient younger than 18 who had a stem cell transplant for acute myeloid leukemia, so the T cells may come from the graft donor. This chain connects TRBV15 to TRBJ2-7; possibly TRBD2 for D (6 bases). This specimen consisted of PBMCs, mostly from graft donor cells, obtained 360 days after TCRalphabeta/CD19-depleted stem cell transplant. The CDR3 DNA is TGTGCCACCAGCAGAGATTCCGCAGCGGGTTCCTACGAGCAGTACTTC. This encodes CATSRDSAAGSYEQYF.